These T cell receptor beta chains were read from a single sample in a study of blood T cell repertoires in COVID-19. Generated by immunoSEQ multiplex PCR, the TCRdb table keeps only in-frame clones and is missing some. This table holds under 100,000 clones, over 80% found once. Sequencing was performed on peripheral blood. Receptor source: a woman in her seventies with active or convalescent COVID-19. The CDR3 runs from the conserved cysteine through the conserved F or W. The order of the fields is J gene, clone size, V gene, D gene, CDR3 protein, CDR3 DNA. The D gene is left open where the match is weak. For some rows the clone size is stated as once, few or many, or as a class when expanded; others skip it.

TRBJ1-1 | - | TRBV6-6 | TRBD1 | CASSYAGGENTEAFF | TGTGCCAGCAGTTACGCAGGGGGCGAGAACACTGAAGCTTTCTTT
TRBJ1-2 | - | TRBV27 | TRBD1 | CASSRAGTGRNGYTF | TGTGCCAGCAGCCGCGCGGGGACAGGGAGAAATGGCTACACCTTC
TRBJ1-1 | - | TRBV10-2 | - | CASRQVLGTEAFF | TGCGCCAGCAGACAGGTTTTGGGCACTGAAGCTTTCTTT
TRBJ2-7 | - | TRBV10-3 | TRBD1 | CAISLDRGREQYF | TGTGCCATCAGCCTTGACAGGGGGCGCGAGCAGTACTTC
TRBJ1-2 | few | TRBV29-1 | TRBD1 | CSVSRGLDYGYTF | TGCAGCGTCTCCAGGGGGCTCGACTATGGCTACACCTTC
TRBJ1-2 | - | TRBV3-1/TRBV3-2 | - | CASSGVGGYYGYTF | TGTGCCAGCAGCGGGGTAGGAGGGTACTATGGCTACACCTTC
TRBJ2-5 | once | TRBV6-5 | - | CASSYSPGRETQYF | TGTGCCAGCAGTTACTCTCCAGGGCGAGAGACCCAGTACTTC
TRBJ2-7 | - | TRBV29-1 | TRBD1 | CSARTGGYEQYF | TGCAGCGCTCGGACAGGGGGCTACGAGCAGTACTTC
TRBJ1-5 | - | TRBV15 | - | CATSRWGGMGSNQPQHF | TGTGCCACCAGCAGGTGGGGGGGGATGGGTAGCAATCAGCCCCAGCATTTT
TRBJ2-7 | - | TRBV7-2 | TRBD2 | CASSSPRPTSGPEQYF | TGTGCCAGCAGCTCCCCTCGTCCAACTAGCGGCCCCGAGCAGTACTTC
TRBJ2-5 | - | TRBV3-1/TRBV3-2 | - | CASSHRGQETQYF | TGTGCCAGCAGCCATCGCGGGCAAGAGACCCAGTACTTC
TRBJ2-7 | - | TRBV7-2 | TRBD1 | CASSLRGTGGYEQYF | TGTGCCAGCAGCTTACGGGGGACAGGGGGGTACGAGCAGTACTTC
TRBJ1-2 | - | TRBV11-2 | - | CASSLDRNSRGYTF | TGTGCCAGCAGCTTAGATAGGAACAGCCGGGGCTACACCTTC
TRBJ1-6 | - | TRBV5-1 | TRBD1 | CASSPTPHGTGLYNSPLHF | TGCGCCAGCAGCCCGACCCCCCACGGGACAGGGTTATATAATTCACCCCTCCACTTT
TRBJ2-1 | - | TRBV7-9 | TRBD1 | CASSPSGQGAAGEQFF | TGTGCCAGCAGCCCTTCCGGGCAGGGGGCGGCGGGTGAGCAGTTCTTC
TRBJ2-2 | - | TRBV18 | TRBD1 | CASSTGAIVPGELFF | TGTGCCAGCTCAACAGGGGCTATAGTGCCCGGGGAGCTGTTTTTT
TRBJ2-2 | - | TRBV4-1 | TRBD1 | CASSQVLDRANTGELFF | TGCGCCAGCAGCCAAGTGCTGGACAGGGCTAACACCGGGGAGCTGTTTTTT
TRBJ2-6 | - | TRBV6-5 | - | CASRLSGANVLTF | TGTGCCAGCCGACTATCTGGGGCCAACGTCCTGACTTTC
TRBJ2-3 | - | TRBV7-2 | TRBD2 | CASSLMLAGGGADTQYF | TGTGCCAGCAGCTTAATGCTAGCGGGGGGAGGAGCAGATACGCAGTATTTT
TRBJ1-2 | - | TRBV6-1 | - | CASSEGSGDYGYTF | TGTGCCAGCAGTGAAGGATCAGGGGACTATGGCTACACCTTC
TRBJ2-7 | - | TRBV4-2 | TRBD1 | CASSRQGINGSYEQYF | TGTGCCAGCAGCCGACAGGGTATAAACGGGTCCTACGAGCAGTACTTC
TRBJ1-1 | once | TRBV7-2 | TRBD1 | CASSLGPPGQGYVAFF | TGTGCCAGCAGCCTCGGGCCCCCGGGACAGGGTTACGTAGCTTTCTTT
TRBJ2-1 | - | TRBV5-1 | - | CASRRTTGLPHEQFF | TGCGCCAGCAGACGTACGACGGGACTCCCCCATGAGCAGTTCTTC
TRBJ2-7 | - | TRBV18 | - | CASSPGRGDEQYF | TGTGCCAGCTCACCGGGCAGGGGTGACGAGCAGTACTTC
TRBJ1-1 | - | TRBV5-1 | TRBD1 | CARSLGGTGAGFTEAFF | TGCGCCCGCAGCTTGGGGGGGACAGGAGCGGGATTCACTGAAGCTTTCTTT
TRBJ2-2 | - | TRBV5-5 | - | CASSSYHGDTGELFF | TGTGCCAGCAGCTCATATCACGGGGACACCGGGGAGCTGTTTTTT
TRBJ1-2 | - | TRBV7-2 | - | CASSLGSSNYGYTF | TGTGCCAGCAGCTTAGGTAGTAGTAACTATGGCTACACCTTC
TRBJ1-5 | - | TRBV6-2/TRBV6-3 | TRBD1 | CASSSGQVYNQPQHF | TGTGCCAGCAGTTCGGGACAGGTCTACAATCAGCCCCAGCATTTT
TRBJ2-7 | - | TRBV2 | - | CASSEVGTPKSEQYF | TGTGCCAGCAGTGAAGTAGGGACACCAAAAAGTGAGCAGTACTTC
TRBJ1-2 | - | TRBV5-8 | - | CASSRQGGGYGYTF | TGTGCCAGCAGCCGGCAGGGAGGAGGCTATGGCTACACCTTC
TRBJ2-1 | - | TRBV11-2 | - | CASSLVRGPPRGQFF | TGTGCCAGCAGCTTAGTCAGGGGACCCCCTCGCGGGCAGTTCTTC
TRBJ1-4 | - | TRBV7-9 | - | CASSPDGSNEKLFF | TGTGCCAGCAGCCCCGACGGGTCGAATGAAAAACTGTTTTTT
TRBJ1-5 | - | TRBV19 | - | CASSIETGGNQPQHF | TGTGCCAGTAGTATTGAGACAGGCGGTAATCAGCCCCAGCATTTT
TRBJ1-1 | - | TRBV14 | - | CASSLLGGRTEAFF | TGTGCCAGCAGCCTCTTGGGGGGTCGGACTGAAGCTTTCTTT
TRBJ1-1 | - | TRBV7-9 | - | CASSLSRVGNTEAFF | TGTGCCAGCAGCTTAAGCAGGGTTGGGAACACTGAAGCTTTCTTT
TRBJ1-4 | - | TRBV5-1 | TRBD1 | CASSVGTGNEKLFF | TGCGCCAGCAGCGTCGGGACAGGGAATGAAAAACTGTTTTTT
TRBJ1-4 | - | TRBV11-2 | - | CASSLVGGKLFF | TGTGCCAGCAGCTTAGTCGGGGGAAAACTGTTTTTT
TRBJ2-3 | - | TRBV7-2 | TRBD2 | CASSLNGLGVLDTQYF | TGTGCCAGCAGCTTAAACGGACTAGGAGTTTTGGATACGCAGTATTTT
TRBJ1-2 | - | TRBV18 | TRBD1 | CASSPGQFNYGYTF | TGTGCCAGCTCACCGGGACAGTTTAACTATGGCTACACCTTC
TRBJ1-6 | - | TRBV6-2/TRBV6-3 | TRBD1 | CASSSHTGGSSPLHF | TGTGCCAGCAGTTCCCATACAGGGGGGAGTTCACCCCTCCACTTT
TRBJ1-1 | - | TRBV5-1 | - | CASSLAGGANTEAFF | TGCGCCAGCAGCTTGGCCGGGGGGGCGAACACTGAAGCTTTCTTT
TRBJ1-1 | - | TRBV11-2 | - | CASSLEGGIQWHTEAFF | TGTGCCAGCAGCTTAGAGGGGGGGATACAGTGGCACACTGAAGCTTTCTTT
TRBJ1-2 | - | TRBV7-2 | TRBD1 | CASSSGLLQGAHGYTF | TGTGCCAGCAGCTCCGGCCTCCTCCAGGGGGCGCATGGCTACACCTTC
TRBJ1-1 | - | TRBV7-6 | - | CASSSMNTEAFF | TGTGCCAGCAGCTCCATGAACACTGAAGCTTTCTTT
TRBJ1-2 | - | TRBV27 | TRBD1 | CASSILGQGANYGYTF | TGTGCCAGCAGCATCCTCGGACAGGGAGCTAACTATGGCTACACCTTC
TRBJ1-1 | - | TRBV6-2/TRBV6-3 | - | CASSSRREAMNTEAFF | TGTGCCAGCAGTTCCCGACGGGAAGCCATGAACACTGAAGCTTTCTTT
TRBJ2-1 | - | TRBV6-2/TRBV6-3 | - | CASSRGGRGTYNEQFF | TGTGCCAGCAGCCGAGGAGGCCGCGGAACCTACAATGAGCAGTTCTTC
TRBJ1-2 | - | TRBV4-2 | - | CASSQAGGDGYTF | TGTGCCAGCAGCCAAGCCGGGGGGGACGGCTACACCTTC
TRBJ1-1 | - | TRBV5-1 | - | CASSLAGVKNTEAFF | TGCGCCAGCAGCTTGGCAGGGGTGAAGAACACTGAAGCTTTCTTT
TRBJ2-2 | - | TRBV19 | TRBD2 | CASSIRSGGYTGELFF | TGTGCCAGTAGTATTAGAAGCGGGGGTTACACCGGGGAGCTGTTTTTT
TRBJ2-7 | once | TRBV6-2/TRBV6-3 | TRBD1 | CASSYQPRTGVHEQYF | TGTGCCAGCAGTTACCAGCCGAGGACAGGGGTCCACGAGCAGTACTTC
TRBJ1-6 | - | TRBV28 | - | CASSLLGQGRNSPLHF | TGTGCCAGCAGTTTACTAGGGCAGGGTCGGAATTCACCCCTCCACTTT
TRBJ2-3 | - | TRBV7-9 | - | CASSLTDTQYF | TGTGCCAGCAGCCTCACAGATACGCAGTATTTT
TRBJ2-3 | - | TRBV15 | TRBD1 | CATSRGRTGETTDTQYF | TGTGCCACCAGCAGGGGCCGGACAGGGGAAACCACAGATACGCAGTATTTT
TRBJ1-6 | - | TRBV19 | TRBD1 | CASSIGYRQGKNSPLHF | TGTGCCAGTAGTATAGGATACAGACAGGGAAAAAATTCACCCCTCCACTTT